The source of this TCR beta chain is a study of blood T cells in healthy people across ages. A sample-barcoded 5' primer and a J-beta primer mix were used in a second PCR of roughly 6 to 11 cycles. TCRdb reanalysed the 5' RACE reads using MiXCR and keeps one entry per CDR3 protein. The data contain around 870,000 distinct CDR3 sequences, 29% of them singletons. Findings and limits, study-wide: Long-lived donors carried more naive CD4+ cells and greater diversity than aged donors. Diversity was estimated from one million T cells, and these estimates were considered underestimates. The recorded TCR beta diversity per million T cells decreased in a roughly linear manner with age.

This clonotype was picked up many times. Its antigen remains unknown. This CDR3 region has 16 residues. V lost 2 bases and J lost 10; bases outside the gene matches: 15. In germline, CDR1 is SEHNR, CDR2 FQNEAQ (reference sequence). This receptor was taken from an elderly woman in good health. The rearrangement links TRBV7-9 to TRBJ2-7; 9 nucleotides agree with TRBD2. The sample was blood. The CDR3 spells CASSLHGGGAYGDQYF. The CDR3 DNA is TGTGCCAGCAGCTTACATGGCGGGGGGGCCTATGGTGACCAGTACTTC. The complete variable domain, with remaining parts taken from reference TRBV7-9 and TRBJ2-7, reads DTGVSQNPRHKITKRGQNVTFRCDPISEHNRLYWYRQTLGQGPEFLTYFQNEAQLEKSRLLSDRFSAERPKGSFSTLEIQRTEQGDSAMYLCASSLHGGGAYGDQYFGPGTRLTVT.